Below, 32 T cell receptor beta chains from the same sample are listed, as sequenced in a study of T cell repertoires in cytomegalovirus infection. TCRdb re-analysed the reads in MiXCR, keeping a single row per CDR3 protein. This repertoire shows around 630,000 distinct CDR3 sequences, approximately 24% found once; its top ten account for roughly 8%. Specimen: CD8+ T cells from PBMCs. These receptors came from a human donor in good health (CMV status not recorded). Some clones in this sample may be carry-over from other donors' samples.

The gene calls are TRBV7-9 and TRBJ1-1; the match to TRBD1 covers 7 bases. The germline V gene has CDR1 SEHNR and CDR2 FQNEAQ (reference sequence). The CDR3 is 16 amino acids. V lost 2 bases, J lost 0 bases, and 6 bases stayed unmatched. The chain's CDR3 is CASSLRGPEMNTEAFF. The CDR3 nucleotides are TGTGCCAGCAGCTTAAGGGGGCCAGAGATGAACACTGAAGCTTTCTTT.

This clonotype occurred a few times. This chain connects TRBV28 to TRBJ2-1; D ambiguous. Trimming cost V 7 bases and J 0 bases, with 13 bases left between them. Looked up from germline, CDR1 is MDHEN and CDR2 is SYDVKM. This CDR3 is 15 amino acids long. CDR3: CASIHDSSSYNEQFF. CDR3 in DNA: TGTGCCAGCATCCACGACTCAAGCTCCTACAATGAGCAGTTCTTC.

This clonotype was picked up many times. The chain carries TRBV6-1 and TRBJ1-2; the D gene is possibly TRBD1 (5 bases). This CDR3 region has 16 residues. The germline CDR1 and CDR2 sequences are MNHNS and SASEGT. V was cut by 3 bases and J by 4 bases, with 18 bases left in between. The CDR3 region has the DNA TGTGCCAGCAGTGATACGGACATTCCCCATGGCTATGGCTACACCTTC. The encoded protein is CASSDTDIPHGYGYTF.

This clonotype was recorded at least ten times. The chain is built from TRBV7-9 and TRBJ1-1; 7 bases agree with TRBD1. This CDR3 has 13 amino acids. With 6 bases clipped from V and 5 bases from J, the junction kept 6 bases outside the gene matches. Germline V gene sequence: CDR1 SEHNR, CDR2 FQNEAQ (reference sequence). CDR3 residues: CASRLDRDTEAFF. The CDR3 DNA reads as TGTGCCAGCAGACTCGACAGGGATACTGAAGCTTTCTTT.

The CDR3 loop reads CATRGTPRNQPQHF. In nucleotides, the CDR3 is TGTGCCACAAGAGGGACACCCCGCAATCAGCCCCAGCATTTT. The V call is TRBV6-2 or TRBV6-3, the J call TRBJ1-5; D perhaps matches TRBD1 (6 bases). Per germline, CDR1 MNHEY and CDR2 SVGEGT. The CDR3 is 14 residues long. The V end was cut by 10 bases, the J end by 2 bases, with 15 bases between.

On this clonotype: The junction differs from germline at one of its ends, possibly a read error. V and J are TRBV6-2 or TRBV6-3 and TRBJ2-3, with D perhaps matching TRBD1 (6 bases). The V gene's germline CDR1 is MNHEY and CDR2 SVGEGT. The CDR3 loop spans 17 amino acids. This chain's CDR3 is CVSTDTRWDKVTDTQYF. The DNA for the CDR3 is TGTGTCAGCACCGACACCAGGTGGGACAAAGTCACAGATACGCAGTATTTT.

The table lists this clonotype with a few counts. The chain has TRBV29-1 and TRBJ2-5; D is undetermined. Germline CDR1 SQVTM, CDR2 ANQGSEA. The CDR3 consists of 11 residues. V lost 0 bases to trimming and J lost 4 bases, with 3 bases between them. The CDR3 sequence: CSVEEGETQYF. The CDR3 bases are TGCAGCGTTGAAGAGGGAGAGACCCAGTACTTC.

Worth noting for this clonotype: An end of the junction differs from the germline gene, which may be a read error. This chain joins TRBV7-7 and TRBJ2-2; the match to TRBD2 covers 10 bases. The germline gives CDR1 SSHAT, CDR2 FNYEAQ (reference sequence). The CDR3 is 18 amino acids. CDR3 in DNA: TGTGCTAGCAGCTTAAGGGCTAGCGGGGGTCCGGGCACCGGGGAGCTGTTTTTT. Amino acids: CASSLRASGGPGTGELFF.

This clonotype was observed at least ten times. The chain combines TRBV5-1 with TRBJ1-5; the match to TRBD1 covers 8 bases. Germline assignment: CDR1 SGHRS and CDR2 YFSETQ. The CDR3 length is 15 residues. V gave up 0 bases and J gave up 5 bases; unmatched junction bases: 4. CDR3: CASSLEGRGHQPQHF. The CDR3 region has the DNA TGCGCCAGCAGCTTGGAGGGCAGGGGGCATCAGCCCCAGCATTTT. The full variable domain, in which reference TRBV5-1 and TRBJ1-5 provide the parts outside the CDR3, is KAGVTQTPRYLIKTRGQQVTLSCSPISGHRSVSWYQQTPGQGLQFLFEYFSETQRNKGNFPGRFSGRQFSNSRSEMNVSTLELGDSALYLCASSLEGRGHQPQHFGDGTRLSIL.

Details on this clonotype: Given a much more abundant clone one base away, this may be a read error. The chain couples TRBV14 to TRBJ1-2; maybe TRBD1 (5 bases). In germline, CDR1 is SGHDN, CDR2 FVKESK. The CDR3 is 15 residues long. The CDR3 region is CTSSQDGGELEGYTF. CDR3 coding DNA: TGTACCAGCAGCCAAGACGGAGGGGAGTTGGAGGGCTACACCTTC.

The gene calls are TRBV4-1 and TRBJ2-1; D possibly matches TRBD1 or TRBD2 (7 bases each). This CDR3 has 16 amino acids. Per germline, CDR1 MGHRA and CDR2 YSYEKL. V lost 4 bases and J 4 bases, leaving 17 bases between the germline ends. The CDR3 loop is CASSLEGGGDYNEQFF. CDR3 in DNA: TGCGCCAGCAGCCTGGAGGGAGGGGGCGATTACAATGAGCAGTTCTTC.

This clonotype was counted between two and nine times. The CDR3 DNA reads as TGTGCCAGCAGTTTCCGGGGGGGCCGAAATGAGCAGTTCTTC. Translation: CASSFRGGRNEQFF. This chain connects TRBV27 to TRBJ2-1, with 8 bases lining up with TRBD2. From germline, CDR1 is MNHEY and CDR2 SMNVEV (reference sequence). V dropped 3 bases and J dropped 7; count of bases not matched to a gene: 5. The CDR3 extends over 14 amino acids.

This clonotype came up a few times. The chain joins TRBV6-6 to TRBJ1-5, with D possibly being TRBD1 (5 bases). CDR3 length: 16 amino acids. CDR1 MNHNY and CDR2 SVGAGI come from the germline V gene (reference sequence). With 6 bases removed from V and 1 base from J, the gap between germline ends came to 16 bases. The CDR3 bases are TGTGCCAGCAGACACGAGGGGTGGGAGAGCAATCAGCCCCAGCATTTT. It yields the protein CASRHEGWESNQPQHF.

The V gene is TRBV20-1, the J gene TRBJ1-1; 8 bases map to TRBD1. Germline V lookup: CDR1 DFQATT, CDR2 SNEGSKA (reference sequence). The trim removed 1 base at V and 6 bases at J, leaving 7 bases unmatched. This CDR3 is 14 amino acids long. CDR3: CSARGGTGRPEAFF. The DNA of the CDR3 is TGCAGTGCTAGAGGAGGGACAGGTAGGCCTGAAGCTTTCTTT.

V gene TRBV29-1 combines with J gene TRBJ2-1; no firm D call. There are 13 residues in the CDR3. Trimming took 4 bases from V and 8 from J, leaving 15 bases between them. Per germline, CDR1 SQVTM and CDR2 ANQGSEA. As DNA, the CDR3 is TGCAGCGTTGGCGATTTACTTATACATGAGCAGTTCTTC. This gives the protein CSVGDLLIHEQFF.

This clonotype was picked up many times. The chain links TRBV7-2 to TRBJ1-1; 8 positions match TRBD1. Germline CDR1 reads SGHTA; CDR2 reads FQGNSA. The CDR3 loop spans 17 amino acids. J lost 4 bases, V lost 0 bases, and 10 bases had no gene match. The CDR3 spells CASSLAPGQGKGTEAFF. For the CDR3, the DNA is TGTGCCAGCAGCTTAGCTCCTGGACAGGGCAAGGGCACTGAAGCTTTCTTT.

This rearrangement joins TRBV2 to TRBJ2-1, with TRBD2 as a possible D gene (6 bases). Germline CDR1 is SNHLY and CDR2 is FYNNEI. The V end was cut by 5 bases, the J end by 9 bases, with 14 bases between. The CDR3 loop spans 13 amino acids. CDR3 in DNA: TGTGCCAGCAGTCCCCGGGACTCCATTGAGCAGTTCTTC. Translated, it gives CASSPRDSIEQFF.

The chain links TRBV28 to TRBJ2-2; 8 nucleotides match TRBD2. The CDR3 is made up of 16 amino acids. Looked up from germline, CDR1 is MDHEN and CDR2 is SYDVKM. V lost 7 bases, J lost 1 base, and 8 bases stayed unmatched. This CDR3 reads CASKGRGGRNTGELFF. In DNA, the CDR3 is TGTGCCAGCAAGGGACGGGGGGGCCGGAACACCGGGGAGCTGTTTTTT.

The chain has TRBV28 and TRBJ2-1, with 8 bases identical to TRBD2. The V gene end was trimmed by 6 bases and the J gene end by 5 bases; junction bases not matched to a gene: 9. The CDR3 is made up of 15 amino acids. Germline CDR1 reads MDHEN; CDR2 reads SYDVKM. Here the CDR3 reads CASSPGTRSDNEQFF. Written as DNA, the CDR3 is TGTGCCAGCAGCCCCGGGACTAGGTCCGACAATGAGCAGTTCTTC.

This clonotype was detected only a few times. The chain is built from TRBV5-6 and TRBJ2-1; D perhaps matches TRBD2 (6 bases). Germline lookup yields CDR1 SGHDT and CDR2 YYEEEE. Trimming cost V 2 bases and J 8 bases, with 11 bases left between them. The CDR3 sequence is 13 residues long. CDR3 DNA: TGTGCCAGCAGCTTAGGAGGGCCGTATGAGCAGTTCTTC. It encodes CASSLGGPYEQFF.

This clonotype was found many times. This chain's CDR3 is CASSAPGQPYEQYV. The CDR3, as DNA: TGTGCCAGCAGCGCGCCGGGACAACCTTACGAGCAGTACGTC. J is TRBJ2-7 and V is TRBV7-9; D perhaps matches TRBD1 (6 bases). Germline-derived CDR1 and CDR2 are SEHNR and FQNEAQ (reference sequence). The CDR3 has 14 residues. V lost 5 bases to trimming and J lost 4 bases, with 15 bases between them.

The CDR3 region is CASSQELGNTEAFF. The CDR3 nucleotides read TGTGCCAGCAGCCAAGAACTGGGGAACACTGAAGCTTTCTTT. This rearrangement joins TRBV4-2 to TRBJ1-1; the D is unclear. The CDR3 is 14 amino acids. Germline V gives CDR1 LGHNA, CDR2 YNFKEQ. Trimming took off 0 bases at V and 1 base at J, with 6 bases between the two ends.

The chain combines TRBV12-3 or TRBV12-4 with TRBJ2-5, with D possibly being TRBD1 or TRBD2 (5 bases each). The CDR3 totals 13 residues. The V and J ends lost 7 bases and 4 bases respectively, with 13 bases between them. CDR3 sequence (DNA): TGTGCCAGCATCGACAGAGGAGGAGAGACCCAGTACTTC. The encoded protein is CASIDRGGETQYF.

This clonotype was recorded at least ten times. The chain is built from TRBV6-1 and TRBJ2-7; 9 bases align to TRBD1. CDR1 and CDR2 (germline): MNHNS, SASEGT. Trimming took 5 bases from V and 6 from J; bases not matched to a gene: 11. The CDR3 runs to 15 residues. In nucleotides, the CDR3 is TGTGCCAGCAGTTATAGGACAGGGGTAAAGAGCGAGCAGTACTTC. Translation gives CASSYRTGVKSEQYF.

DNA for the CDR3: TGTGCCAGCAGCCACGAGTGGCGGGGGGGCGAGGAGCAGTTCTTC. Protein sequence: CASSHEWRGGEEQFF. The V call is TRBV14, the J call TRBJ2-1, with 9 bases fitting TRBD2. CDR3 length: 15 residues. Germline values: CDR1 SGHDN, CDR2 FVKESK. V was clipped by 3 bases and J by 10 bases; unmatched bases: 10.

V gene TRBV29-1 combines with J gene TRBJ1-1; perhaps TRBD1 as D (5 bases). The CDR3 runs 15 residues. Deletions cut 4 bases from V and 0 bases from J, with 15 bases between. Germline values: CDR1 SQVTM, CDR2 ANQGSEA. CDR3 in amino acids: CSVGHVGQVNTEAFF. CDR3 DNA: TGCAGCGTTGGGCATGTGGGGCAGGTGAACACTGAAGCTTTCTTT.

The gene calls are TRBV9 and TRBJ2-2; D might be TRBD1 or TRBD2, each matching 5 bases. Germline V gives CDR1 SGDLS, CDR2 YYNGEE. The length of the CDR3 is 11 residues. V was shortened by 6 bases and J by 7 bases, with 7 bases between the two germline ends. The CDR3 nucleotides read TGTGCCAGCATGGGGGACGGGGAGCTGTTTTTT. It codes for CASMGDGELFF.

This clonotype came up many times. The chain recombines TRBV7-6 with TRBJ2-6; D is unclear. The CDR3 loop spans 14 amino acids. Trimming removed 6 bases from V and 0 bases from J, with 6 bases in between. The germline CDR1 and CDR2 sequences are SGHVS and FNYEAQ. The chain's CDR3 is CASSRSSGANVLTF. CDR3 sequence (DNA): TGTGCCAGCAGTAGGAGCTCTGGGGCCAACGTCCTGACTTTC.

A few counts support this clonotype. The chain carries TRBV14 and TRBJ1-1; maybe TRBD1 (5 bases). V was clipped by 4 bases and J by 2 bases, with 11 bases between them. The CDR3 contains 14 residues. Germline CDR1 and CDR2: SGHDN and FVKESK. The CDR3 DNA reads TGTGCCAGCAGCCCCAGGGTGATTAACACTGAAGCTTTCTTT. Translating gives CASSPRVINTEAFF.

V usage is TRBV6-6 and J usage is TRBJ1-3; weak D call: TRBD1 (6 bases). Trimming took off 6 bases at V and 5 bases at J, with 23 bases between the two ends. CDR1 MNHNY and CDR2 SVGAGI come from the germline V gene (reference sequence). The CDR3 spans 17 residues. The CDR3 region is CASSLREDSPDRNTIYF. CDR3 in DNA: TGTGCCAGCAGCCTTCGGGAGGACAGCCCTGATAGAAACACCATATATTTT.

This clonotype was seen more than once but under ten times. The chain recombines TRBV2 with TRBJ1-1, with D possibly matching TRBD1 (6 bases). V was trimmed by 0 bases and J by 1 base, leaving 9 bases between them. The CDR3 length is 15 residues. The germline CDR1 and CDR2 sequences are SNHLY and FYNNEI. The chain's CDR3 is CASSEAGRGNTEAFF. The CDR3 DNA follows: TGTGCCAGCAGTGAAGCTGGCAGGGGGAACACTGAAGCTTTCTTT.

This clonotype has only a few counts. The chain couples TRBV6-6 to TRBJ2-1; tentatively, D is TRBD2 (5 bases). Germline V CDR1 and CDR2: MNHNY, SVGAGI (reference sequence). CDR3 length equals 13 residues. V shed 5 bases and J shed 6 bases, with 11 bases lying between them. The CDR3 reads CASSGENFNEQFF. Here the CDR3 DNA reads TGTGCCAGCAGTGGGGAGAACTTCAATGAGCAGTTCTTC.